Described below is a single T cell receptor beta chain sequence and its context. The target antigen is unknown. CDR3 size: 15 residues. The germline V and J ends were trimmed by 2 bases and 8 bases, with 21 bases remaining between them. Germline loops: CDR1 SQVTM, CDR2 ANQGSEA. TCRdb's table, derived via immunoSEQ multiplex PCR, lists solely in-frame clones and lacks some. The table lists 130,000 or so clones, approximately 92% of them singletons. The data were obtained in a study of OX40 agonist ivuxolimab in advanced cancers. Study-wide results and limits: Among T cells, CD8+ cells averaged more expanded clones than CD4+ cells.

Sequencing was performed on CD4+ or CD8+ T cells sorted from blood, taken in a trial of the OX40 agonist ivuxolimab. The gene calls are TRBV29-1 and TRBJ1-2; perhaps TRBD1 as D (6 bases). The clonotype comes from an adult with an advanced solid tumor such as melanoma, head and neck, liver or kidney cancer. The CDR3 here is CSVEQGIGRQGGYTF. CDR3 sequence (DNA): TGCAGCGTTGAACAGGGGATCGGTCGGCAGGGAGGCTACACCTTC.